This T cell receptor beta chain comes out of a study of OX40 agonist ivuxolimab in advanced cancers. Across the whole study: Partial responses were achieved by three patients: one hepatocellular carcinoma, two cutaneous melanoma.

Only in-frame clones appear in the TCRdb table, and some are missing; sequencing was by immunoSEQ multiplex PCR. Of more than 40,000 clones listed, 88% are singletons. Germline V gives CDR1 SQVTM, CDR2 ANQGSEA. Deletions cut 2 bases from V and 6 bases from J, with 10 bases between. The CDR3 sequence is 12 residues long. Peripheral blood came from all dose cohorts at three timepoints. This specimen consisted of CD4+ or CD8+ T cells sorted from blood, obtained in a trial of the OX40 agonist ivuxolimab. The chain joins TRBV29-1 to TRBJ1-1; D is undetermined. This receptor was taken from an adult with an advanced solid tumor such as melanoma, head and neck, liver or kidney cancer. The CDR3 DNA follows: TGCAGCGTTGAATCGGAAGGGCCTGAAGCTTTCTTT. Translated, it gives CSVESEGPEAFF.